The entry that follows covers one T cell receptor (beta chain) sequence. This sample was included in a study of shared clonotypes between healthy human individuals. The wider study: Two women and a few men aged 18 to 49 made up the donors.

Profiling relied on immunoSEQ multiplex PCR, and the TCRdb table lists in-frame clones only, not all of them. The sample has about 2.4 million clones; approximately 94% are singletons. Germline V gene data show CDR1 as SGHTA and CDR2 as FQGNSA. The CDR3 is made up of 14 amino acids. The germline V and J ends were trimmed by 5 bases and 7 bases, with 17 bases remaining between them. The chain couples TRBV7-2 to TRBJ2-5; weak D call: TRBD2 (7 bases). Specimen: naive CD4+ T cells sorted from blood. Subset noted: CD45RA+ positively selected. The receptor was isolated from a young man in good health. The CDR3 region is CASSRGGPTGTQYF. For the CDR3, the DNA is TGTGCCAGCAGCCGCGGGGGCCCCACAGGGACCCAGTACTTC. The full variable domain, rest sourced from reference TRBV7-2 and TRBJ2-5, is GAGVSQSPSNKVTEKGKDVELRCDPISGHTALYWYRQSLGQGLEFLIYFQGNSAPDKSGLPSDRFSAERTGGSVSTLTIQRTQQEDSAVYLCASSRGGPTGTQYFGPGTRLLVL.